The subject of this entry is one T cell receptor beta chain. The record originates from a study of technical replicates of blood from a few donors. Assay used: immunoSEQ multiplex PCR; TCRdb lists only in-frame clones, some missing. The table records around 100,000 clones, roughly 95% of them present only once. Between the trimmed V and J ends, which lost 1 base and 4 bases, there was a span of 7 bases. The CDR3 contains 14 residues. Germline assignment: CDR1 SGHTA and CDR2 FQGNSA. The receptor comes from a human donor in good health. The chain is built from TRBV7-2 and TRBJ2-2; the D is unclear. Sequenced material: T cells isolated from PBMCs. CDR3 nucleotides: TGTGCCAGCAGCTTAGGGGCGCTCACCGGGGAGCTGTTTTTT. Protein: CASSLGALTGELFF.